This TCR beta chain came from a study of control samples from healthy donors and cancer patients. CDR3 length: 11 residues. The V and J ends lost 1 base and 13 bases respectively, with 10 bases between them. Method: immunoSEQ multiplex PCR; TCRdb's copy keeps in-frame clones and lacks some. The repertoire includes roughly 120,000 clones, around 89% of them detected once, and around 40% sits in the top ten. Sequencing was carried out using blood. This clonotype was obtained from a man aged 45-60 years in good health. The rearrangement uses TRBV23-1 and TRBJ1-1; D possibly corresponds to TRBD1 (6 bases). TRBV23-1 is marked as an open reading frame, function uncertain. In DNA form, the CDR3 reads TGCGCCAGCAGTCAATGGGGGCCGGGTTTCTTT. It encodes CASSQWGPGFF.